This TCR beta chain was recorded in a study of vaccination effects on CD4 cells after COVID-19. Worth noting for this clone: Its antigen is currently unknown.

The study's findings and limits: Few convalescent patients were studied, and early post-infection samples were lacking. Late in the post-vaccination period, infection-induced and vaccine-induced clones underwent marked clonal contraction.

Antigen-specific CD4+ T cells were expanded with viral peptide pools in the ViraFEST assay before sequencing. CD4+ T cells were isolated after around ten days of culture. Participants were given two doses of BNT162b2 or mRNA-1273 vaccine. Vaccinated participants had no history of SARS-CoV-2 infection and tested negative for nucleocapsid antibodies. Fresh IL-2-containing medium replaced half the medium on days 3 and 7. Sequencing used immunoSEQ multiplex PCR; TCRdb keeps in-frame clones, though not all of them. The sample consists of over 25,000 clones, around 85% of them appearing once. The CDR3 is 15 residues long. Germline loops: CDR1 SGHDN, CDR2 FVKESK. Trimming removed 4 bases at V and 7 bases at J, with 14 bases between.

The chain uses TRBV14 and TRBJ1-6; D gene unclear. The TCR comes from a human donor who received a COVID-19 vaccine. Some clones in this sample may be carry-over from other donors' samples. The material was CD4+ T cells from PBMCs cultured with SARS-CoV-2 spike peptides, obtained after COVID-19 vaccination. CDR3 DNA: TGTGCCAGCAGCCTCCAGTATATTAGAAATTCACCCCTCCACTTT. Translated, it gives CASSLQYIRNSPLHF.